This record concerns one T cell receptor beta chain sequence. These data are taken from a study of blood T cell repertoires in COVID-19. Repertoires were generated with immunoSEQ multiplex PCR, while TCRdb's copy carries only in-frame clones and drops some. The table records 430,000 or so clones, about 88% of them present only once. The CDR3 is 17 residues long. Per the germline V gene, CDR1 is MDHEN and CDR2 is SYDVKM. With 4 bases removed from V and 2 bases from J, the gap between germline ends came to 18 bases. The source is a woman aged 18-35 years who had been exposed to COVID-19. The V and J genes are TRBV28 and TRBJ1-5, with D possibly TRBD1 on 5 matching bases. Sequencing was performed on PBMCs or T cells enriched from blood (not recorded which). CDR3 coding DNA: TGTGCCAGCAGTTATCTTGAGGGAGGGGAAGGCAATCAGCCCCAGCATTTT. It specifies CASSYLEGGEGNQPQHF. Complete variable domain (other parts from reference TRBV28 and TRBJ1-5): DVKVTQSSRYLVKRTGEKVFLECVQDMDHENMFWYRQDPGLGLRLIYFSYDVKMKEKGDIPEGYSVSREKKERFSLILESASTNQTSMYLCASSYLEGGEGNQPQHFGDGTRLSIL.